The clone carrying this TCR beta chain was seen a few times. V was clipped by 4 bases and J by 1 base, with 11 bases between them. The CDR3 consists of 14 residues. In germline, CDR1 is SGHDT, CDR2 YYEEEE. This sample was taken from a study of CD8+ T cells in alopecia areata. Extraction of RNA preceded its reverse transcription into cDNA, which served as the sequencing template. Method: immunoSEQ multiplex PCR; TCRdb's copy keeps in-frame clones and lacks some. The sample has around 250,000 clones; 67% are singletons. The origin of this receptor is a human donor with alopecia areata. The sequences come from CD4+ T cells sorted from blood, collected at week 0. The chain recombines TRBV5-6 with TRBJ1-1, with D possibly matching TRBD1 (5 bases). CDR3 protein: CASSPPQGNTEAFF. CDR3 sequence (DNA): TGTGCCAGCAGCCCGCCCCAGGGGAACACTGAAGCTTTCTTT.